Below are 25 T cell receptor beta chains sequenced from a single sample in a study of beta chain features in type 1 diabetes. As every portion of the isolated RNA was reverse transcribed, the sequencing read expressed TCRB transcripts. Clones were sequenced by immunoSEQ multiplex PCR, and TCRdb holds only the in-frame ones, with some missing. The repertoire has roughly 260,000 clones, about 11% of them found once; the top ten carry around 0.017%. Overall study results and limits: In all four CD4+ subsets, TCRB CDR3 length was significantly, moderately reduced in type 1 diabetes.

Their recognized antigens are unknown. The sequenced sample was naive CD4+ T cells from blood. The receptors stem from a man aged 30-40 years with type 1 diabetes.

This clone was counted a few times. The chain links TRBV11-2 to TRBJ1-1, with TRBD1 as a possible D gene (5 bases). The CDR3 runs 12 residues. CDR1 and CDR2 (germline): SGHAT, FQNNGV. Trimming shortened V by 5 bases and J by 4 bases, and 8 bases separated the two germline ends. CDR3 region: CASSPGVTEAFF. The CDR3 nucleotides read TGTGCCAGCAGCCCGGGGGTCACTGAAGCTTTCTTT.

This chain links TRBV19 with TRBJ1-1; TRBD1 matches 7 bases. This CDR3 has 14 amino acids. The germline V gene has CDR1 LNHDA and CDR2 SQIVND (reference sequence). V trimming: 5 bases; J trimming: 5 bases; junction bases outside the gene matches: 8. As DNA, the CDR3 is TGTGCCAGTAGTGCACAGGGGACGAGAACTGAAGCTTTCTTT. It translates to CASSAQGTRTEAFF.

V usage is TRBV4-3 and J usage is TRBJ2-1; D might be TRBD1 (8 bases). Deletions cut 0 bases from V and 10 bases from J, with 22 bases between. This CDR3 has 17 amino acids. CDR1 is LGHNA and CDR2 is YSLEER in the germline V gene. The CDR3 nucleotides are TGCGCCAGCAGCCAAGATCAACCAGGGGGCGCCGGGGGGGAGCAGTTCTTC. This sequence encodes CASSQDQPGGAGGEQFF.

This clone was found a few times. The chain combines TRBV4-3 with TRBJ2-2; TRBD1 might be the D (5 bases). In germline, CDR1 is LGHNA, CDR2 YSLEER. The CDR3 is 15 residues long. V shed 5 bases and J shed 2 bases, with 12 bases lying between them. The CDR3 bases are TGCGCCAGCAGCACCCAGGGTAGCAACACCGGGGAGCTGTTTTTT. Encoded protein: CASSTQGSNTGELFF.

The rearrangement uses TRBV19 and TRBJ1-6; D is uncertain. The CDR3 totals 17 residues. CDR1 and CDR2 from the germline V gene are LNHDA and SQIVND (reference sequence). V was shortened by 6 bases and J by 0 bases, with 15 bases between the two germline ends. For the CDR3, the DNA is TGTGCCAGTAGCAAAGAGGGTCTTGACTCCTATAATTCACCCCTCCACTTT. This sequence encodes CASSKEGLDSYNSPLHF.

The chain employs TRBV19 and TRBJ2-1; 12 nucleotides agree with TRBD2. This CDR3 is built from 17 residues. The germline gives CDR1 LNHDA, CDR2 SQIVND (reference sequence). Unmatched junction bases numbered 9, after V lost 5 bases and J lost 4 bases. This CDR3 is CASSGKASGGGYNEQFF. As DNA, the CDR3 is TGTGCCAGTAGTGGAAAGGCTAGCGGGGGGGGGTACAATGAGCAGTTCTTC. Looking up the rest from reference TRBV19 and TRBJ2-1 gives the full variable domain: DGGITQSPKYLFRKEGQNVTLSCEQNLNHDAMYWYRQDPGQGLRLIYYSQIVNDFQKGDIAEGYSVSREKKESFPLTVTSAQKNPTAFYLCASSGKASGGGYNEQFFGPGTRLTVL.

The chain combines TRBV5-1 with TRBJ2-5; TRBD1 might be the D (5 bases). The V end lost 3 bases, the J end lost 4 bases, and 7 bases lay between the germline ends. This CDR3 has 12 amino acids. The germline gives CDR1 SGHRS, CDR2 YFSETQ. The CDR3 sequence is CASSSDRETQYF. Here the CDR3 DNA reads TGCGCCAGCAGCTCCGACAGAGAGACCCAGTACTTC.

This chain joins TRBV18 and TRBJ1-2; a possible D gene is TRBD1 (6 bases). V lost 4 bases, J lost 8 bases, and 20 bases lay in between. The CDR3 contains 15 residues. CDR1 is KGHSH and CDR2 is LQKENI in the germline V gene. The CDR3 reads CASSQSQGNSGGYTF. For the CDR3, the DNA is TGTGCCAGCTCACAGAGCCAGGGGAATTCGGGCGGCTACACCTTC. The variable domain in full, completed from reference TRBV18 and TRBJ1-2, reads NAGVMQNPRHLVRRRGQEARLRCSPMKGHSHVYWYRQLPEEGLKFMVYLQKENIIDESGMPKERFSAEFPKEGPSILRIQQVVRGDSAAYFCASSQSQGNSGGYTFGSGTRLTVV.

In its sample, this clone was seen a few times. The CDR3 loop reads CASSPGQGASPLHF. For the CDR3, the DNA is TGTGCCAGCAGTCCTGGACAGGGGGCTTCACCCCTCCACTTT. This rearrangement joins TRBV27 to TRBJ1-6; TRBD1 matches 11 bases. The trim removed 5 bases at V and 9 bases at J, leaving 3 bases unmatched. Germline V gene data show CDR1 as MNHEY and CDR2 as SMNVEV (reference sequence). The CDR3 has 14 amino acids.

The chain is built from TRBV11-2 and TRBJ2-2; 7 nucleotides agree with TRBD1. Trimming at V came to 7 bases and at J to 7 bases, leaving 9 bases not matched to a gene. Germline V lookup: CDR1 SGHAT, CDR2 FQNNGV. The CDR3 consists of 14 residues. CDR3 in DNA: TGTGCCAGCAACTTTCAGGGGGAGATCGGGGAGCTGTTTTTT. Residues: CASNFQGEIGELFF.

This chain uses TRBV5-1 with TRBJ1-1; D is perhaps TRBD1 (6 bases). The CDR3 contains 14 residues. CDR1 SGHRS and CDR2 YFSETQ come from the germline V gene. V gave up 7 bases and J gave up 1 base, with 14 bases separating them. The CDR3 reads CASSRTGTNTEAFF. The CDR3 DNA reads TGCGCCAGCTCGAGAACAGGGACGAACACTGAAGCTTTCTTT.

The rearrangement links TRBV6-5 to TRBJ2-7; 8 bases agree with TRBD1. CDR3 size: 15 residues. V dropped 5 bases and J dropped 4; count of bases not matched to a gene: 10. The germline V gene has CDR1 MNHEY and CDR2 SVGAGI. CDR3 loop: CASSKLGQATYEQYF. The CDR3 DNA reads TGTGCCAGCAGTAAACTGGGACAGGCGACGTACGAGCAGTACTTC.

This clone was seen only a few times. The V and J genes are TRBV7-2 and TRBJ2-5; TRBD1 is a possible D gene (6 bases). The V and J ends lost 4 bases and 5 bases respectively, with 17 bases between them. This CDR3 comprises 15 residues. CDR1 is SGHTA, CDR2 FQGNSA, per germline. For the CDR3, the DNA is TGTGCCAGCAGCTCAAACAGGGTTTGGGGGGAGACCCAGTACTTC. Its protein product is CASSSNRVWGETQYF.

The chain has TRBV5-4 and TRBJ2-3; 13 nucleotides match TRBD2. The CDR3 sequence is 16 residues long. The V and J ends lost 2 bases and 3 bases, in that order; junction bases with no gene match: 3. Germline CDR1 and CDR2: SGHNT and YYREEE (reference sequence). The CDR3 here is CASSLLLAGGTDTQYF. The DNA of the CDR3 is TGTGCCAGCAGCTTATTACTAGCGGGAGGGACAGATACGCAGTATTTT.

The CDR3 here is CAWGGIYGYTF. As DNA, the CDR3 is TGTGCCTGGGGCGGCATCTATGGCTACACCTTC. The gene calls are TRBV30 and TRBJ1-2, with D uncertain. V lost 5 bases to trimming and J lost 4 bases, with 8 bases between them. The CDR3 extends over 11 amino acids. CDR1 GTSNPN and CDR2 SVGIG come from the germline V gene (reference sequence). Filled out from reference TRBV30 and TRBJ1-2, the complete variable domain reads SQTIHQWPATLVQPVGSPLSLECTVEGTSNPNLYWYRQAAGRGLQLLFYSVGIGQISSEVPQNLSASRPQDRQFILSSKKLLLSDSGFYLCAWGGIYGYTFGSGTRLTVV.

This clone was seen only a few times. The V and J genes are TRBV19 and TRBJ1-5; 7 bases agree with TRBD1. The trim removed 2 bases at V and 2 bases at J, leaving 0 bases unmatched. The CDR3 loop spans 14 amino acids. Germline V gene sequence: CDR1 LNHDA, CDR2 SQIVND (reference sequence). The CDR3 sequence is CASSIQGGNQPQHF. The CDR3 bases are TGTGCCAGTAGTATACAGGGGGGCAATCAGCCCCAGCATTTT.

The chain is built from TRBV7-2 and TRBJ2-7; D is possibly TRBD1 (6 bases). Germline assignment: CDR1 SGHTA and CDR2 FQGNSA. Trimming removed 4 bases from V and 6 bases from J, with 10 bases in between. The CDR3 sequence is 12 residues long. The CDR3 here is CASSWTASEQYF. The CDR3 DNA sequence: TGTGCCAGCAGCTGGACAGCCTCCGAGCAGTACTTC.

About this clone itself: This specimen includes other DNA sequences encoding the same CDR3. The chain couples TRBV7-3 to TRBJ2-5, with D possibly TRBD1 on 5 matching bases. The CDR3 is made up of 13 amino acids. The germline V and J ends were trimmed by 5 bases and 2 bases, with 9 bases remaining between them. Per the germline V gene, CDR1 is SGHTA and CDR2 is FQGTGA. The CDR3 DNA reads TGTGCCAGCAGCCGAGGACAACAAGAGACCCAGTACTTC. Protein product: CASSRGQQETQYF.

For the CDR3, the DNA is TGTGCCAGCAGCAAGCGGACGCAAGGCGACAATGAGCAGTTCTTC. It translates to CASSKRTQGDNEQFF. The chain uses TRBV5-4 and TRBJ2-1; D perhaps matches TRBD2 (5 bases). Trimming stripped 4 bases from V and 5 bases from J, with 16 bases between. This CDR3 is built from 15 residues. Germline V gives CDR1 SGHNT, CDR2 YYREEE (reference sequence).

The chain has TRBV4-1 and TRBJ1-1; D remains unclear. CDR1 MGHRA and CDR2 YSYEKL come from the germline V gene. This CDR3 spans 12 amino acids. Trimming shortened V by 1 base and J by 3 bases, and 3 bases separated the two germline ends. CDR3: CASSQADTEAFF. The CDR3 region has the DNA TGCGCCAGCAGCCAAGCCGACACTGAAGCTTTCTTT.

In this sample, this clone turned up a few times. The CDR3 reads CASSQGTGVYEQYF. The CDR3 region has the DNA TGCGCCAGCAGCCAAGGGACAGGGGTGTACGAGCAGTACTTC. This chain links TRBV4-3 with TRBJ2-7, with 9 bases matching TRBD1. CDR3 length: 14 amino acids. Germline V CDR1 and CDR2: LGHNA, YSLEER. V shed 1 base and J 4 bases; nucleotides not matched to a gene: 2.

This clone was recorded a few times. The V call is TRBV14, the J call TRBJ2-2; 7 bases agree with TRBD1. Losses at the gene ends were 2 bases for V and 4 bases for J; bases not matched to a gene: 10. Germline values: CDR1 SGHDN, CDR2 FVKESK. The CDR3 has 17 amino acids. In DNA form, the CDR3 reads TGTGCCAGCAGCCAACCGCCGACAGGGTCTGGCACCGGGGAGCTGTTTTTT. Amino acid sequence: CASSQPPTGSGTGELFF.

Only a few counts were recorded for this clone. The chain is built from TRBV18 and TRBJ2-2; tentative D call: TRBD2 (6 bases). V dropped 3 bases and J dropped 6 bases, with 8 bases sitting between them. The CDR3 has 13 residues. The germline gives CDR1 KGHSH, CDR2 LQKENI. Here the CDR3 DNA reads TGTGCCAGCTCACCGGGGAGGTCCGGGGAGCTGTTTTTT. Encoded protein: CASSPGRSGELFF.

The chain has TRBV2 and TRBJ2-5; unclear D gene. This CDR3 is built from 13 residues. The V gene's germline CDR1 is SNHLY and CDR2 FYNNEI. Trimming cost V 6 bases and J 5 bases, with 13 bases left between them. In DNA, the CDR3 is TGTGCCAGCAGGATAGCTTTCGGGGAGACCCAGTACTTC. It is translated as CASRIAFGETQYF. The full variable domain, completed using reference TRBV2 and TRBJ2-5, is EPEVTQTPSHQVTQMGQEVILRCVPISNHLYFYWYRQILGQKVEFLVSFYNNEISEKSEIFDDQFSVERPDGSNFTLKIRSTKLEDSAMYFCASRIAFGETQYFGPGTRLLVL.

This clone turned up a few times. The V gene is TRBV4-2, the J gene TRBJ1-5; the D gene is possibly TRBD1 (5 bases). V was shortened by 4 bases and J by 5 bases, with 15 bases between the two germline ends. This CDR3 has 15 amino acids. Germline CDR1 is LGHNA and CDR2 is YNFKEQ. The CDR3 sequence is CASSPRQNNDQPQHF. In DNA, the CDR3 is TGTGCCAGCAGCCCCAGACAGAATAATGATCAGCCCCAGCATTTT.